This T cell receptor beta chain stems from a study of T cells in Graves' hyperthyroidism and ophthalmopathy. Study-level findings and limits: Most clonotypes that expanded in the thyroid above 0.001 also showed up in blood. Stable hyperthyroidism was separated from ophthalmopathy by a model based on 13 V-J features.

A note on this clonotype: Its antigen is as yet unknown.

The CDR3 sequence is 15 residues long. V was pared by 2 bases and J by 4 bases, with 2 bases of the junction left unmatched. CDR1 ENHRY and CDR2 SYGVKD come from the germline V gene. The source material, RNA transcripts, was used to amplify TCR beta CDR3 regions. RT-PCR in the first round (using the HTBI primer set) targeted the TCR CDR3. Each CDR3 protein gets one entry after TCRdb re-called the multiplex PCR reads with MiXCR. The table includes 490,000 or so distinct CDR3 sequences, roughly 22% detected once. Used for diagnoses were clinical symptoms, serum thyroxine and TRAb, thyroid ultrasound and orbital computed tomography.

This chain connects TRBV10-3 to TRBJ1-6, with 7 bases identical to TRBD1. This TCR was recovered from a woman aged 70-85 years with Graves' ophthalmopathy. What was sequenced was blood. The CDR3 sequence is CAISEGDSYNSPLHF. The DNA for the CDR3 is TGTGCCATCAGTGAGGGGGACAGTTATAATTCACCCCTCCACTTT.